This T cell receptor beta chain was profiled in a study of blood T cells in healthy people across ages. PCR was performed a second time for roughly 6 to 12 cycles using a sample-barcoded 5' primer and a J-beta primer mix. Sequencing of every sample gave 2.5 million or more CDR3-containing paired-end reads. Each CDR3 protein gets one entry after TCRdb re-called the 5' RACE reads with MiXCR. The sample has roughly 800,000 distinct CDR3 sequences, about 26% seen once; the top ten hold about 3%. This same sample was also part of a study on T cells of mothers and their children.

This clonotype originated in a boy between 10 and 17 years old in good health. Sequences were obtained from blood.

CDR3 sequence: CATSDWTGTENTGELFF. Written as DNA, the CDR3 is TGTGCCACCAGTGATTGGACTGGGACAGAGAACACCGGGGAGCTGTTTTTT. The V gene is TRBV24-1, the J gene TRBJ2-2, with 7 bases fitting TRBD1. V lost 2 bases and J lost 1; bases outside the gene matches: 6. CDR3 size: 17 residues. Germline V gene data show CDR1 as KGHDR and CDR2 as SFDVKD.